This T cell receptor (beta chain) was sequenced in a study of CD8 T cells in ankylosing spondylitis. Study-level points and caveats: It appeared that ankylosing spondylitis blood was characterized by a TCR beta motif of several highly homologous variants. Reactive arthritis synovial fluid and blood were previously reported to contain some motif variants.

Ten or more counts support this clonotype. Its antigen is undetermined. It was by quantitative 5'-RACE with molecular barcodes that TCR beta libraries were made. TCRdb recomputed calls from the 5' RACE reads with MiXCR, one row per CDR3 protein. The sample records under 300,000 distinct CDR3 sequences, approximately 11% being singletons. This receptor was taken from a male donor with ankylosing spondylitis or in good health (not recorded which). Sequences were obtained from blood, either unsorted or a sorted T cell fraction (not recorded which).

Written as DNA, the CDR3 is TGTGCCAGCAGTTCCGGGGGGGCCGCCTACAATGAGCAGTTCTTC. Its protein product is CASSSGGAAYNEQFF. The rearrangement uses TRBV12-3 or TRBV12-4 and TRBJ2-1; 8 bases are shared with TRBD2. This CDR3 is 15 amino acids long. With 4 bases clipped from V and 2 bases from J, the junction kept 4 bases outside the gene matches.